The rows below give T cell receptor beta chains drawn from one sample of a study of shared clonotypes between healthy human individuals. This table comes from immunoSEQ multiplex PCR, and its TCRdb copy is limited to in-frame clones, with some not included. Altogether under 1,900,000 clones are present, approximately 98.5% being singletons, with the ten largest covering around 0.38%. Sequencing was carried out using naive CD4+ T cells sorted from blood. The receptors derive from a man aged 25-45 years in good health. CDR3s include the opening cysteine and the closing phenylalanine or tryptophan. The order of the fields is clone size, CDR3 length, J gene, V gene, D gene, CDR3 DNA, CDR3 protein. D genes are given only for firm matches. A clone size is listed for some rows: how often the clone was seen (once, few, many), or a class if it is expanded.

>.|17|TRBJ2-1|TRBV18|TRBD1
TGTGCCAGCTCACCCCTCTCCAGACAGGGGACATACAATGAGCAGTTCTTC
CASSPLSRQGTYNEQFF
>.|16|TRBJ1-1|TRBV5-1|TRBD1
TGCGCCAGCAGCTTGCTCGGGACAGGGGTAGGCACTGAAGCTTTCTTT
CASSLLGTGVGTEAFF
>.|17|TRBJ2-5|TRBV10-3|.
TGTGCCATCAGTGAGAATCTTGGCGGACTCCAAAAAGAGACCCAGTACTTC
CAISENLGGLQKETQYF
>.|14|TRBJ1-1|TRBV30|.
TGTGCCTGGAGTGTAATAGGTAGGAACACTGAAGCTTTCTTT
CAWSVIGRNTEAFF
>.|15|TRBJ2-1|TRBV15|TRBD2
TGTGCCACCAGCACCGCACTAGCGGGAGATTGGGAGCAGTTCTTC
CATSTALAGDWEQFF
>.|13|TRBJ1-1|TRBV19|.
TGTGCCAGTAGCCTTGCGGGGGGCACTGAAGCTTTCTTT
CASSLAGGTEAFF
>.|15|TRBJ1-2|TRBV15|TRBD1
TGTGCCACCAGCAGCCGGACAGGGGTTAACTATGGCTACACCTTC
CATSSRTGVNYGYTF
>.|13|TRBJ1-1|TRBV7-9|.
TGTGCCAGCAGTCGTAAGCCGAACACTGAAGCTTTCTTT
CASSRKPNTEAFF
>.|15|TRBJ2-7|TRBV9|TRBD2
TGTGCCAGCAGCGTAGGAGCGGGGACCAGCTACGAGCAGTACTTC
CASSVGAGTSYEQYF
>once|17|TRBJ2-2|TRBV7-3|TRBD2
TGTGCCAGCGGCAAGACTAGCGGGAGTTCTAGGTCCGGGGAGCTGTTTTTT
CASGKTSGSSRSGELFF
>.|14|TRBJ2-7|TRBV5-6|TRBD2
TGTGCCAGCAGCATAGCGGGATCCTCCTACGAGCAGTACTTC
CASSIAGSSYEQYF
>.|14|TRBJ2-7|TRBV18|.
TGTGCCAGCTCCACGACAGATCAGACCTACGAGCAGTACTTC
CASSTTDQTYEQYF
>.|11|TRBJ2-3|TRBV4-3|.
TGCGCCAGCAGCCGAAGTGATACGCAGTATTTT
CASSRSDTQYF
>.|16|TRBJ2-7|TRBV5-1|TRBD2
TGCGCCAGCAGCACGGGAGGCCTAGCGGGAGTATACGAGCAGTACTTC
CASSTGGLAGVYEQYF